This T cell receptor beta chain was found in a study of shared clonotypes between healthy human individuals. Terminally differentiated effector memory CD45RA+ cells were excluded from the naive CD8 cells, which were CD45RO-negative and positively selected for CCR7. The study drew all its donors from Caucasian adults living in Nashville, Tennessee. Investigators spread the genomic DNA of each subset evenly over several immunoSEQ plates. Profiling relied on immunoSEQ multiplex PCR, and the TCRdb table lists in-frame clones only, not all of them. Of around 620,000 clones in the sample, approximately 96% were seen once. The V gene lost 8 bases and the J gene lost 6 bases, with 11 bases spanning the gap. From germline, CDR1 is MNHEY and CDR2 SMNVEV (reference sequence). The CDR3 loop spans 12 amino acids.

This TCR came from a young woman in good health. The rearrangement uses TRBV27 and TRBJ2-1; possible D gene TRBD1, 5 bases. Sequencing was carried out using naive CD8+ T cells sorted from blood. Written as DNA, the CDR3 is TGTGCCAGCGCTACAGGCGGCAATGAGCAGTTCTTC. Translated: CASATGGNEQFF.